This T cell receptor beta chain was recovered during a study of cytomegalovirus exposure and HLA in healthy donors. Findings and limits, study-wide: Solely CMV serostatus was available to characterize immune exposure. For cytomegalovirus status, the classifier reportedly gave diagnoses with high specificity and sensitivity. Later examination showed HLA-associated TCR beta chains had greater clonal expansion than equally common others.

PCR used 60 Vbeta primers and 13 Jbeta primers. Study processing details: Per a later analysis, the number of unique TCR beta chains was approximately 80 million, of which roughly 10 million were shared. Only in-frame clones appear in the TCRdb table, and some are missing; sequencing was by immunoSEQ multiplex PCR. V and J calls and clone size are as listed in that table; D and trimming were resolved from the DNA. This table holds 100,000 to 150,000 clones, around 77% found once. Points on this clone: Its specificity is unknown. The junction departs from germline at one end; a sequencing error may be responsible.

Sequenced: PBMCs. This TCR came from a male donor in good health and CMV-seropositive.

CDR3 in amino acids: CASGLDRDLNTEAFF. The CDR3 coding sequence is TGTGCCAGCGGCTTAGACAGGGACCTGAACACTGAAGCTTTCTTT. This chain uses TRBV7-2 with TRBJ1-1; 7 positions match TRBD1. The V gene's germline CDR1 is SGHTA and CDR2 FQGNSA. The CDR3 extends over 15 amino acids.